This T cell receptor (beta chain) was obtained from a study of T cell responses to AZD1222 COVID-19 vaccine. Clones were read by immunoSEQ multiplex PCR, and TCRdb kept only the in-frame ones, dropping some. This sample has 100,000 to 150,000 clones; around 89% occur once, and the top ten carry about 5%. V lost 7 bases and J 0 bases, leaving 19 bases between the germline ends. The CDR3 sequence is 17 residues long. Germline values: CDR1 LNHDA, CDR2 SQIVND (reference sequence). The sequencing here drew on peripheral blood, taken on day 0 of AZD1222 vaccination. This receptor was obtained from an adult in good health. The chain carries TRBV19 and TRBJ1-5; maybe TRBD1 (5 bases). In DNA form, the CDR3 reads TGTGCCAGTACCCCCGTTCCTAGGGGCCTTAGCAATCAGCCCCAGCATTTT. Residues: CASTPVPRGLSNQPQHF.